The 20 T cell receptor beta chains listed next were all sequenced from one sample in a study of blood T cell repertoires in COVID-19. The protocol was immunoSEQ multiplex PCR, while the TCRdb copy is restricted to in-frame clones and leaves out a portion. The table lists more than 350,000 clones, around 90% of them singletons. Sequenced material: peripheral blood. These receptor sequences come from a woman aged 25 to 39 with COVID-19, enrolled during active disease.

This clone was seen only once. One end of the junction does not line up with germline, which may come from a read error. The V call is TRBV2, the J call TRBJ2-5, with TRBD2 identical over 10 bases. Germline V gene data show CDR1 as SNHLY and CDR2 as FYNNEI. The CDR3 runs 16 residues. The CDR3: CASSESLAGAQGTQYF. CDR3 nucleotide sequence: TGTGCCAGCAGTGAATCGCTAGCGGGGGCGCAAGGGACCCAGTACTTC.

The chain links TRBV29-1 to TRBJ1-4; D possibly corresponds to TRBD1 (6 bases). In germline, CDR1 is SQVTM, CDR2 ANQGSEA. The length of the CDR3 is 11 residues. V was shortened by 7 bases and J by 8 bases, with 11 bases between the two germline ends. CDR3 sequence (DNA): TGCAGCGCTGGGACAAGGGAAAAACTGTTTTTT. It yields the protein CSAGTREKLFF.

This clone was detected only a few times. The J gene is TRBJ1-2, the V gene TRBV7-9, with D possibly being TRBD1 (6 bases). The CDR3 runs 15 residues. Germline values: CDR1 SEHNR, CDR2 FQNEAQ (reference sequence). The V end lost 3 bases, the J end lost 4 bases, and 15 bases lay between the germline ends. The chain's CDR3 is CASSFSKDSSYGYTF. The CDR3 DNA reads TGTGCCAGCAGCTTCAGCAAGGACAGCTCCTATGGCTACACCTTC.

J is TRBJ1-2 and V is TRBV19; D might be TRBD1 (6 bases). Trimming took 6 bases from V and 8 from J, leaving 16 bases between them. Germline lookup yields CDR1 LNHDA and CDR2 SQIVND (reference sequence). This CDR3 comprises 13 residues. CDR3 nucleotides: TGTGCCAGTAGCCTCGGGACACTAATGGGCTACACCTTC. Translated: CASSLGTLMGYTF.

The rearrangement uses TRBV2 and TRBJ2-5; TRBD1 matches 7 bases. After removal of 4 bases from V and 2 bases from J, the junction contained 4 bases not matched to a gene. The CDR3 has 14 amino acids. Germline loops: CDR1 SNHLY, CDR2 FYNNEI. The CDR3: CASSVIQGQETQYF. In DNA form, the CDR3 reads TGTGCCAGCAGTGTAATACAGGGGCAAGAGACCCAGTACTTC.

The V call is TRBV6-5, the J call TRBJ1-2; D not resolved. The V gene's germline CDR1 is MNHEY and CDR2 SVGAGI. This CDR3 region has 12 residues. V lost 5 bases to trimming and J lost 6 bases, with 10 bases between them. For the CDR3, the DNA is TGTGCCAGCAGTCCCGGGGTGGATGGCTACACCTTC. Its translation is CASSPGVDGYTF.

This clone occurred once. V and J are TRBV5-1 and TRBJ2-7; no clear D gene. Between the trimmed V and J ends, which lost 0 bases and 3 bases, there was a span of 4 bases. The CDR3 is made up of 12 amino acids. Looked up from germline, CDR1 is SGHRS and CDR2 is YFSETQ. The CDR3 DNA follows: TGCGCCAGCAGCTTGGACAACTACGAGCAGTACGTC. Translated, it gives CASSLDNYEQYV.

This chain joins TRBV27 and TRBJ1-1; D perhaps matches TRBD1 (6 bases). The CDR3 has 14 amino acids. The germline gives CDR1 MNHEY, CDR2 SMNVEV (reference sequence). V lost 2 bases to trimming and J lost 1 base, with 8 bases between them. CDR3 region: CASSLRGKNTEAFF. The CDR3 DNA reads TGTGCCAGCAGTTTAAGGGGGAAGAACACTGAAGCTTTCTTT.

V and J are TRBV5-1 and TRBJ2-3; D is uncertain. Trimming left V 0 bases short and J 5 bases short, with 13 bases between. CDR3 length equals 15 residues. The V gene's germline CDR1 is SGHRS and CDR2 YFSETQ. CDR3 bases: TGCGCCAGCAGCTTGGAGGCAGAGTGGAGAGATACGCAGTATTTT. It encodes CASSLEAEWRDTQYF.

The chain employs TRBV6-5 and TRBJ1-1; 7 bases match TRBD1. Germline trimming cut 6 bases from V and 6 bases from J; bases unmatched to any gene: 10. The CDR3 loop spans 14 amino acids. Germline CDR1 reads MNHEY; CDR2 reads SVGAGI. CDR3 region: CASRIGGAGSEAFF. The CDR3 DNA reads TGTGCCAGCAGAATAGGGGGCGCGGGGTCTGAAGCTTTCTTT.

Details on this clone: Other DNA sequences from this sample encode an identical CDR3 as well. This rearrangement joins TRBV24-1 to TRBJ1-5; tentatively, D is TRBD1 (6 bases). Per germline, CDR1 KGHDR and CDR2 SFDVKD. V was shortened by 2 bases and J by 5 bases, with 9 bases between the two germline ends. This CDR3 contains 14 residues. The CDR3 region has the DNA TGTGCCACCAGTGATTCCACAGGGTATCAGCCCCAGCATTTT. As protein: CATSDSTGYQPQHF.

The rearrangement uses TRBV12-5 and TRBJ2-7; 8 bases align to TRBD1. Germline V gene data show CDR1 as LGHNT and CDR2 as FRNRAP. The CDR3 loop spans 15 amino acids. After removal of 4 bases from V and 0 bases from J, the junction contained 5 bases not matched to a gene. In DNA form, the CDR3 reads TGTGCTAGTGGTTCCCGGACAGGGAGCTCCTACGAGCAGTACTTC. Residues: CASGSRTGSSYEQYF.

The J gene is TRBJ1-1, the V gene TRBV25-1; 7 bases map to TRBD1. V was clipped by 4 bases and J by 6 bases; unmatched bases: 5. This CDR3 contains 13 residues. Germline CDR1 reads MGHDK; CDR2 reads SYGVNS. The CDR3, as DNA: TGTGCCAGCAGTGGGGGGACAGCCCCTGAAGCTTTCTTT. Protein sequence: CASSGGTAPEAFF.

The chain combines TRBV6-2 or TRBV6-3 with TRBJ1-1; TRBD1 might be the D (5 bases). The V end lost 4 bases, the J end lost 0 bases, and 15 bases lay between the germline ends. Germline CDR1 reads MNHEY; CDR2 reads SVGEGT. CDR3 length: 16 residues. In nucleotides, the CDR3 is TGTGCCAGCAGTTTCAGGGAGGGGCGGGTGAACACTGAAGCTTTCTTT. It is translated as CASSFREGRVNTEAFF.

The chain couples TRBV18 to TRBJ1-4, with D possibly TRBD1 on 5 matching bases. The CDR3 loop spans 18 amino acids. V lost 3 bases and J 6 bases, leaving 23 bases between the germline ends. Germline loops: CDR1 KGHSH, CDR2 LQKENI. CDR3 in DNA: TGTGCCAGCTCACCTGGATTGATGCCTAGGGGTGTTGATGAAAAACTGTTTTTT. This gives the protein CASSPGLMPRGVDEKLFF.

The J gene is TRBJ2-1, the V gene TRBV2; 8 bases are shared with TRBD2. Per the germline V gene, CDR1 is SNHLY and CDR2 is FYNNEI. This CDR3 has 14 residues. V dropped 3 bases and J dropped 4; count of bases not matched to a gene: 2. CDR3 sequence reads: CASSEASGYNEQFF. CDR3 coding DNA: TGTGCCAGCAGTGAGGCTAGCGGGTACAATGAGCAGTTCTTC.

This clone was seen more than once but under ten times. The V gene is TRBV4-3, the J gene TRBJ1-1; 8 bases line up with TRBD1. The CDR3 is 14 residues long. Germline V gene lookup returns CDR1 LGHNA and CDR2 YSLEER. V was clipped by 1 base and J by 3 bases; unmatched bases: 1. As DNA, the CDR3 is TGCGCCAGCAGCCAAGCGGACAGGGACACTGAAGCTTTCTTT. Residues: CASSQADRDTEAFF.

The rearrangement joins TRBV6-5 to TRBJ2-4; 10 nucleotides agree with TRBD1. J was trimmed by 7 bases and V by 6 bases; bases with no gene match: 6. Germline CDR1 MNHEY, CDR2 SVGAGI. The CDR3 extends over 14 amino acids. CDR3: CASSRRQGANIQYF. The DNA for the CDR3 is TGTGCCAGCAGCCGGCGACAGGGGGCGAACATTCAGTACTTC.

The genes are TRBV3-1 (or the pseudogene TRBV3-2) and TRBJ1-1; possible D gene TRBD1, 5 bases. The germline V gene encodes CDR1 LGHDT and CDR2 YNNKEL (reference sequence). The CDR3 sequence is 14 residues long. V lost 2 bases to trimming and J lost 5 bases, with 12 bases between them. Here the CDR3 reads CASSQRTGGTEAFF. CDR3 sequence (DNA): TGTGCCAGCAGCCAAAGAACAGGAGGGACTGAAGCTTTCTTT.

J is TRBJ2-3 and V is TRBV19; 7 bases map to TRBD2. This CDR3 has 17 amino acids. Germline V gene data show CDR1 as LNHDA and CDR2 as SQIVND (reference sequence). The V gene end was trimmed by 0 bases and the J gene end by 4 bases; junction bases not matched to a gene: 10. The CDR3 DNA reads TGTGCCAGTAGTATAGATCGTAGGGCGGGAGCCGCAGATACGCAGTATTTT. Its protein product is CASSIDRRAGAADTQYF.